These T cell receptor beta chains were read from a single sample in a study of blood T cell repertoires in COVID-19. Some clones are missing from TCRdb's copy, which holds only in-frame ones; the method was immunoSEQ multiplex PCR. The sample lists tens of thousands of clones, 80% to 90% seen once, with 12% in the top ten. The sequenced sample consisted of peripheral blood. The receptors were sampled from a human donor in a cohort sampled during active COVID-19. Both conserved end residues are trimmed from each CDR3.

v_gene,j_gene,CDR3aa
TRBV14,TRBJ2-1,ASSYGNEQF
TRBV3-1/TRBV3-2,TRBJ1-2,ASSQLRDIDGYT
TRBV21-1,TRBJ1-2,ASSGRPH
TRBV4-3,TRBJ2-6,ASSQDRGRLSGANVLT
TRBV6-5,TRBJ1-2,ASSFEGQGLYGYT
TRBV21-1,TRBJ1-2,ASPGSNYGYT
TRBV7-6,TRBJ2-7,ASSLNRGPTYEQY
TRBV27,TRBJ1-2,ASSFGAAPYYGYT
TRBV6-6,TRBJ2-7,ASSPDRAYEQY
TRBV7-3,TRBJ2-1,ASSLILAGNNEQF
TRBV6-6,TRBJ1-2,ASSSTGDYGYT
TRBV5-6,TRBJ2-7,ASSLEGLDYEQY
TRBV28,TRBJ2-7,ASTQDRGVPYEQY
TRBV5-6,TRBJ1-3,ASSPGFRNTIY
TRBV7-6,TRBJ2-2,ASSFLPSAGELF
TRBV3-1/TRBV3-2,TRBJ2-1,ASSRPGQIYNEQF
TRBV27,TRBJ2-1,ASSIGTSGYNEQF
TRBV19,TRBJ1-1,ASSREFREAF
TRBV4-1,TRBJ1-4,ASSRGTGVHNEKLF
TRBV28,TRBJ1-1,ASSLSVNTEAF
TRBV24-1,TRBJ2-1,ATSPTIYNEQF
TRBV20-1,TRBJ2-5,SASRVFAGLQETQY
TRBV29-1,TRBJ2-7,SVIYDEQY
TRBV6-5,TRBJ2-7,ASSYSGGGTYEQY
TRBV5-4,TRBJ2-7,ASRTGTSLNEQY
TRBV7-2,TRBJ2-7,ASSFFGGRDEQY
TRBV12-3/TRBV12-4,TRBJ2-7,ASSTSGNYEQY
TRBV27,TRBJ1-2,ASSLSGSHHGYT
TRBV25-1,TRBJ1-3,ASSGTWDREGNTIY
TRBV13,TRBJ2-7,ARFGQTEYEQY
TRBV6-5,TRBJ1-1,ASSSGQGMNTEAF
TRBV11-3,TRBJ2-2,ASSLRRSGGVGTGELF
TRBV30,TRBJ1-3,AWSAGSAGNTIY
TRBV2,TRBJ2-5,ASKLLAAQETQY
TRBV7-2,TRBJ2-7,ASSSTGGNFYEQY
TRBV27,TRBJ2-3,ASSIAGITDTQY
TRBV12-3/TRBV12-4,TRBJ2-7,ASRPGTAYEQY
TRBV6-2/TRBV6-3,TRBJ2-3,ASSFLAGEADTQY
TRBV11-2,TRBJ2-2,ASRGANTGELF
TRBV7-6,TRBJ1-1,ASSSKPGQGAEAF
TRBV24-1,TRBJ1-1,ATRHNTEAF
TRBV6-6,TRBJ2-7,ASSTLGTSSYEQY
TRBV19,TRBJ2-3,ASSIGRDRGRTQY
TRBV7-7,TRBJ2-2,ASSSQGVGTGELF
TRBV6-5,TRBJ2-1,ASTPTGGYNEQF
TRBV27,TRBJ2-7,ASRTGTGVYEQY
TRBV6-6,TRBJ1-2,ASSSGQGAPGGGYT
TRBV19,TRBJ1-1,ASSIDLRRSNTEAF
TRBV5-6,TRBJ2-1,ASSWAGTSGQEQF
TRBV28,TRBJ1-5,ASSDRVKPQH
TRBV6-5,TRBJ1-2,ASRKDRGSYGYT
TRBV4-3,TRBJ2-7,ASSQSLGPGEQY
TRBV23-1,TRBJ2-7,ASSRGVIDYEQY
TRBV7-9,TRBJ1-2,ASSPLAGRTATNYGYT
TRBV3-1/TRBV3-2,TRBJ2-5,ASSQGVGQGRTQY
TRBV30,TRBJ1-2,AWRQDSPQGYT